This T cell receptor (beta chain) was observed in a study of cytomegalovirus exposure and HLA in healthy donors. Background on the study: For the approximately 400 genotyped donors, over 80% fell within the Caucasian-associated ancestry cluster.

The study ran its PCR with 60 Vbeta and 13 Jbeta primers. Here immunoSEQ multiplex PCR was the method, and the copy in TCRdb shows in-frame clones only, minus some. This table has under 200,000 clones, over 70% appearing once. Overall study findings and caveats: In vitro, three CMV-associated chains proved specific for CMV antigens.

This clone was seen just once. The antigen is unknown. Unmatched junction bases numbered 2, after V lost 3 bases and J lost 5 bases. Germline-derived CDR1 and CDR2 are SGHKS and YYEKEE (reference sequence). The length of the CDR3 is 13 residues. The sequencing input was PBMCs. The receptor comes from a woman in her 50s in good health and CMV-seronegative. The chain has TRBV5-5 and TRBJ1-2; TRBD1 aligns across 9 bases. The CDR3 coding sequence is TGTGCCAGCAGCTCGACAGGGGGTTATGGCTACACCTTC. It translates to CASSSTGGYGYTF.